This T cell receptor (beta chain) derives from a study of OX40 agonist ivuxolimab in advanced cancers. Study context: Hepatocellular carcinoma, melanoma, renal cell or head and neck cancer was diagnosed in the dose-escalation patients.

Overall study results and limits: Antigen targets of the expanded peripheral T cells went undetermined. Averaged across samples, CD8+ T cells carried more expanded clones than CD4+ did. Normalized T-cell clonal expansion was also low in a subset of nonresponders.

The table lists this clone with a few counts. Its matching antigen is unknown. Sequencing used immunoSEQ multiplex PCR; TCRdb keeps in-frame clones, though not all of them. Seen here are 45,000 or so clones, 75% to 85% observed once, and the top ten hold more than 2%. V lost 6 bases to trimming and J lost 9 bases; unmatched junction nucleotides: 9. The CDR3 contains 14 residues. Per the germline V gene, CDR1 is SGHTA and CDR2 is FQGNSA. This TCR derives from an adult with an advanced solid tumor such as melanoma, head and neck, liver or kidney cancer. Sample: CD4+ or CD8+ T cells sorted from blood, taken in a trial of the OX40 agonist ivuxolimab. This sequence joins TRBV7-2 and TRBJ2-7, with 12 bases lining up with TRBD1. CDR3 sequence: CASSTGTGGALQYF. The CDR3 DNA follows: TGTGCCAGCAGTACCGGGACAGGGGGCGCGTTGCAGTACTTC.